The rows below give T cell receptor beta chains drawn from one sample of a study of neoadjuvant anti-PD-1 for oral cavity cancer. Sequenced by immunoSEQ multiplex PCR; TCRdb stores in-frame clones only, minus some. The sample yields over 5,000 clones, around 50% seen once. Sequenced material: tumor tissue, taken after nivolumab (anti-PD-1) treatment. These receptor sequences come from a person aged 35-79 years with oral cavity squamous cell carcinoma. Each CDR3 is given with its conserved first and last residue. The D gene is left open where the match is weak. Clone size is stated in some rows and not others, as once, few, many or a class when expanded.

d_gene: NA
len: 15
j_gene: TRBJ1-1
abundance: few
v_gene: TRBV4-1
CDR3nt: TGCGCCAGCAGCCAAGATAGGACGGTGAACACTGAAGCTTTCTTT
CDR3aa: CASSQDRTVNTEAFF

d_gene: NA
len: 13
j_gene: TRBJ2-3
abundance: NA
v_gene: TRBV7-2
CDR3nt: TGTGCCAGCAGCTTATTCGTTTCCGATACGCAGTATTTT
CDR3aa: CASSLFVSDTQYF

d_gene: TRBD1
len: 15
j_gene: TRBJ2-5
abundance: NA
v_gene: TRBV28
CDR3nt: TGTGCCAGCAGGAACCCAGCCGCAGGGGGAGAGACCCAGTACTTC
CDR3aa: CASRNPAAGGETQYF

d_gene: NA
len: 12
j_gene: TRBJ2-5
abundance: NA
v_gene: TRBV18
CDR3nt: TGTGCCAGCTCACCAGGGGAAGAGACCCAGTACTTC
CDR3aa: CASSPGEETQYF

d_gene: TRBD1
len: 16
j_gene: TRBJ2-2
abundance: NA
v_gene: TRBV5-1
CDR3nt: TGCGCCAGCAGCGGTCCCGGGACAGGGCACACCGGGGAGCTGTTTTTT
CDR3aa: CASSGPGTGHTGELFF

d_gene: TRBD2
len: 19
j_gene: TRBJ2-1
abundance: NA
v_gene: TRBV4-1
CDR3nt: TGCGCCAGCAGCCAAGTGGCTAGCGGGAGCGAAATTTCCTACAATGAGCAGTTCTTC
CDR3aa: CASSQVASGSEISYNEQFF

d_gene: NA
len: 13
j_gene: TRBJ1-6
abundance: NA
v_gene: TRBV5-4
CDR3nt: TGTGCCAGCAGCGCGGCTGCCAATTCACCCCTCCACTTT
CDR3aa: CASSAAANSPLHF

d_gene: TRBD2
len: 15
j_gene: TRBJ2-5
abundance: NA
v_gene: TRBV9
CDR3nt: TGTGCCAGCAGCGTGGGACTAGCGGGAGGGGAGACCCAGTACTTC
CDR3aa: CASSVGLAGGETQYF

d_gene: TRBD1
len: 17
j_gene: TRBJ2-1
abundance: few
v_gene: TRBV27
CDR3nt: TGTGCCAGCAGGCCAGGGGACAGGGGGCCCTCCTACAATGAGCAGTTCTTC
CDR3aa: CASRPGDRGPSYNEQFF

d_gene: NA
len: 21
j_gene: TRBJ2-3
abundance: NA
v_gene: TRBV21-1
CDR3nt: TGTGCCAGCAGCAAAGCGCACGGTAGTAGCGGGGACCTATATAGCACAGATACGCAGTATTTT
CDR3aa: CASSKAHGSSGDLYSTDTQYF

d_gene: NA
len: 16
j_gene: TRBJ1-6
abundance: few
v_gene: TRBV10-2
CDR3nt: TGCGCCAGCAGTGAGCTCCCGGGGACCTATAATTCACCCCTCCACTTT
CDR3aa: CASSELPGTYNSPLHF

d_gene: NA
len: 15
j_gene: TRBJ1-6
abundance: few
v_gene: TRBV27
CDR3nt: TGTGCCAGCAGTCCCTGGAGTGCTGGGAATTCACCCCTCCACTTT
CDR3aa: CASSPWSAGNSPLHF

d_gene: NA
len: 14
j_gene: TRBJ2-2
abundance: few
v_gene: TRBV10-2
CDR3nt: TGCGCCAGCAGTTTTAGCGGATACACCGGGGAGCTGTTTTTT
CDR3aa: CASSFSGYTGELFF

d_gene: NA
len: 14
j_gene: TRBJ1-5
abundance: medium-sized
v_gene: TRBV6-1
CDR3nt: TGTGCCAGCAGTGAAAGGCAGTTAAATCAGCCCCAGCATTTT
CDR3aa: CASSERQLNQPQHF

d_gene: TRBD2
len: 15
j_gene: TRBJ2-1
abundance: NA
v_gene: TRBV5-4
CDR3nt: TGTGCCAGCAGCTTGCGGTCTAGCGGGGGCAATGAGCAGTTCTTC
CDR3aa: CASSLRSSGGNEQFF

d_gene: NA
len: 15
j_gene: TRBJ1-5
abundance: NA
v_gene: TRBV6-1
CDR3nt: TGTGCCAGCAGTGACCACACCTTTAGCAATCAGCCCCAGCATTTT
CDR3aa: CASSDHTFSNQPQHF

d_gene: NA
len: 15
j_gene: TRBJ1-6
abundance: NA
v_gene: TRBV16
CDR3nt: TGTGCCAGCAGCCAAGACAGGCCCTTGGGTTCACCCCTCCACTTT
CDR3aa: CASSQDRPLGSPLHF

d_gene: NA
len: 16
j_gene: TRBJ1-1
abundance: NA
v_gene: TRBV19
CDR3nt: TGTGCCAGTAACCCCTTGGACGGTCGATGGAACACTGAAGCTTTCTTT
CDR3aa: CASNPLDGRWNTEAFF

d_gene: NA
len: 13
j_gene: TRBJ1-1
abundance: NA
v_gene: TRBV2
CDR3nt: TGTGCCAGCATCGAAGGGAGGGACACTGAAGCTTTCTTT
CDR3aa: CASIEGRDTEAFF

d_gene: NA
len: 14
j_gene: TRBJ2-5
abundance: once
v_gene: TRBV14
CDR3nt: TGTGCCAGCAGCCGACCCCGCCAGTCAGAGACCCAGTACTTC
CDR3aa: CASSRPRQSETQYF

d_gene: TRBD1
len: 18
j_gene: TRBJ2-7
abundance: NA
v_gene: TRBV19
CDR3nt: TGTGCCAGTAGTATAGAATTCTACGAAACAGGGGCGGGCTACGAGCAGTACTTC
CDR3aa: CASSIEFYETGAGYEQYF

d_gene: TRBD1
len: 14
j_gene: TRBJ2-1
abundance: few
v_gene: TRBV28
CDR3nt: TGTGCCCACAGGGGGGAGCAAAGGAAGGATGAGCAGTTCTTC
CDR3aa: CAHRGEQRKDEQFF

d_gene: NA
len: 15
j_gene: TRBJ1-5
abundance: once
v_gene: TRBV2
CDR3nt: TGTGCCAGTGGCCAACAGGACCCTACTAATCAGCCCCAGCATTTT
CDR3aa: CASGQQDPTNQPQHF

d_gene: NA
len: 11
j_gene: TRBJ1-6
abundance: NA
v_gene: TRBV6-1
CDR3nt: TGTGCCAGCAGTCGTAATTCACCCCTCCACTTT
CDR3aa: CASSRNSPLHF

d_gene: TRBD1
len: 16
j_gene: TRBJ2-3
abundance: once
v_gene: TRBV5-1
CDR3nt: TGCGCCAGCACGTCTGGGGACAGATATTCTGAGAATACGCAGTATTTT
CDR3aa: CASTSGDRYSENTQYF

d_gene: NA
len: 13
j_gene: TRBJ1-1
abundance: NA
v_gene: TRBV7-9
CDR3nt: TGTGCCAGCAGGTTAGACAGTTACACTGAAGCTTTCTTT
CDR3aa: CASRLDSYTEAFF

d_gene: NA
len: 14
j_gene: TRBJ1-1
abundance: NA
v_gene: TRBV18
CDR3nt: TGTGCCAGCTCACCAGAACAGTTGAACACTGAAGCTTTCTTT
CDR3aa: CASSPEQLNTEAFF

d_gene: NA
len: 14
j_gene: TRBJ1-2
abundance: NA
v_gene: TRBV28
CDR3nt: TGTGCCAGCAGTTTAACGGGAGCGAACTATGGCTACACCTTC
CDR3aa: CASSLTGANYGYTF

d_gene: TRBD1
len: 13
j_gene: TRBJ1-6
abundance: NA
v_gene: TRBV14
CDR3nt: TGTGCCAGCAGCCAGGCACAGGGGACACCCCTCCACTTT
CDR3aa: CASSQAQGTPLHF

d_gene: NA
len: 15
j_gene: TRBJ1-6
abundance: once
v_gene: TRBV30
CDR3nt: TGTGCCTGGAGTGGTGGGCAGGGCTATAATTCACCCCTCCACTTT
CDR3aa: CAWSGGQGYNSPLHF

d_gene: NA
len: 16
j_gene: TRBJ2-1
abundance: NA
v_gene: TRBV7-9
CDR3nt: TGTGCCAGCAGCTCCCCCGTGGGACGCAGCTACAATGAGCAGTTCTTC
CDR3aa: CASSSPVGRSYNEQFF

d_gene: NA
len: 11
j_gene: TRBJ2-1
abundance: NA
v_gene: TRBV6-5
CDR3nt: TGTGCCAGCAGTTACTCGGGAGAGCAGTTCTTC
CDR3aa: CASSYSGEQFF

d_gene: NA
len: 18
j_gene: TRBJ1-1
abundance: NA
v_gene: TRBV28
CDR3nt: TGTGCCAGCAGTTCGGGTGTTCAACCGGGACGGAAGAACACTGAAGCTTTCTTT
CDR3aa: CASSSGVQPGRKNTEAFF

d_gene: NA
len: 16
j_gene: TRBJ2-7
abundance: NA
v_gene: TRBV27
CDR3nt: TGTGCCAGCAGTTCCGTCGGGACGGCGAGTATCTACGAGCAGTACTTC
CDR3aa: CASSSVGTASIYEQYF

d_gene: NA
len: 11
j_gene: TRBJ2-7
abundance: few
v_gene: TRBV2
CDR3nt: TGTGCCAGCAGTTCCCCCTACGAGCAGTACTTC
CDR3aa: CASSSPYEQYF

d_gene: NA
len: 15
j_gene: TRBJ2-2
abundance: NA
v_gene: TRBV18
CDR3nt: TGTGCCAGCTCACCAAGGCAGGAGCACACCGGGGAGCTGTTTTTT
CDR3aa: CASSPRQEHTGELFF

d_gene: NA
len: 15
j_gene: TRBJ1-1
abundance: NA
v_gene: TRBV19
CDR3nt: TGTGCCAGTAGTACCGTCCGGGGTGTGAACACTGAAGCTTTCTTT
CDR3aa: CASSTVRGVNTEAFF

d_gene: NA
len: 16
j_gene: TRBJ1-1
abundance: NA
v_gene: TRBV5-1
CDR3nt: TGCGCCAGCAGCCCAGGGGCAGGGCGGGGGGTCTCTGAAGCTTTCTTT
CDR3aa: CASSPGAGRGVSEAFF

d_gene: NA
len: 15
j_gene: TRBJ1-6
abundance: once
v_gene: TRBV11-2
CDR3nt: TGTGCCAGCAGGCGAAGGACCTCCAAGGGTTCACCCCTCCACTTT
CDR3aa: CASRRRTSKGSPLHF

d_gene: NA
len: 16
j_gene: TRBJ1-1
abundance: NA
v_gene: TRBV6-1
CDR3nt: TGTGCCAGCAGTGCTAGCTCGAGCAGGGTGGACACTGAAGCTTTCTTT
CDR3aa: CASSASSSRVDTEAFF

d_gene: NA
len: 13
j_gene: TRBJ1-4
abundance: NA
v_gene: TRBV25-1
CDR3nt: TGTGCCAGCAGTGAAGCTGGTGGGGAAAAACTGTTTTTT
CDR3aa: CASSEAGGEKLFF

d_gene: NA
len: 15
j_gene: TRBJ1-1
abundance: NA
v_gene: TRBV5-1
CDR3nt: TGCGCCAGCAAAAGGGGGACTGGCATGAACACTGAAGCTTTCTTT
CDR3aa: CASKRGTGMNTEAFF

d_gene: NA
len: 15
j_gene: TRBJ1-5
abundance: NA
v_gene: TRBV19
CDR3nt: TGTGCCAGTAAAACTGAGGGACACAGATATCAGCCCCAGCATTTT
CDR3aa: CASKTEGHRYQPQHF

d_gene: NA
len: 13
j_gene: TRBJ1-5
abundance: few
v_gene: TRBV14
CDR3nt: TGTGCCAGCAGCCAAGATGGAAGTCAGCCCCAGCATTTT
CDR3aa: CASSQDGSQPQHF

d_gene: NA
len: 13
j_gene: TRBJ1-2
abundance: few
v_gene: TRBV10-2
CDR3nt: TGCGCCAGCAGTTCGGGGCAGGGACTTGGCTACACCTTC
CDR3aa: CASSSGQGLGYTF

d_gene: TRBD1
len: 14
j_gene: TRBJ1-4
abundance: NA
v_gene: TRBV5-1
CDR3nt: TGCGCCAGCAGCTCGGACAGGGGACTTGAAAAACTGTTTTTT
CDR3aa: CASSSDRGLEKLFF